The next 2 T cell receptor beta chains were all read from a single sample in a study of T-cell memory formation after mild COVID-19. TCRdb used MiXCR to reprocess the 5' RACE reads, holding one entry per CDR3 protein. This table holds under 550,000 distinct CDR3 sequences, around a sixth found once. What was sequenced was PBMCs or a T cell subset sorted from them (not recorded which). The receptors were gathered from an adult woman who had mild COVID-19 (a few samples of this study predate the infection). Cell type and time point are not known.

The rearrangement joins TRBV12-3 or TRBV12-4 to TRBJ2-5; the D call may be TRBD1 or TRBD2 (5 bases each). V lost 4 bases and J 0 bases, leaving 18 bases between the germline ends. The CDR3 loop spans 17 amino acids. The CDR3 sequence is CASSSPLWGSDQETQYF. The CDR3 bases are TGTGCCAGCAGTTCCCCGTTATGGGGGAGCGACCAAGAGACCCAGTACTTC.

The J gene is TRBJ1-1, the V gene TRBV19, with TRBD1 matching over 7 bases. The CDR3 is 13 amino acids. V shed 7 bases, J shed 0 bases, and the junction held 2 bases outside the gene matches. Germline values: CDR1 LNHDA, CDR2 SQIVND (reference sequence). CDR3 loop: CASIQGVNTEAFF. CDR3 in DNA: TGTGCCAGTATTCAGGGGGTGAACACTGAAGCTTTCTTT.